The rows below give T cell receptor beta chains drawn from one sample of a study of T-cell reconstitution after alpha-beta-depleted transplantation in children. TCRdb re-derived calls from the PCR reads in MiXCR, one entry per CDR3 protein. The repertoire holds about 540,000 distinct CDR3 sequences, with roughly 18% as singletons. Source: PBMCs from the stem cell graft donor, taken from the stem cell graft. The receptors shown here come from a human donor who donated a stem cell graft to a child with acute lymphoblastic leukemia. Both conserved end residues are part of each CDR3. The D gene is left open where the match is weak. Clone size is given for some rows only: seen once, a few or many times, or a class if the clone is expanded.

J gene	D gene	V gene	clone size	CDR3 DNA	CDR3 protein
TRBJ1-4	-	TRBV12-3/TRBV12-4	-	TGTGCCAGCTTTGGGGGTCGGGAAAAACTGTTTTTT	CASFGGREKLFF
TRBJ2-1	TRBD2	TRBV12-3/TRBV12-4	few	TGTGCCAGCAGGAGGTGGGGCGGGAGGGCCTCTAGGTCCTACAATGAGCAGTTCTTC	CASRRWGGRASRSYNEQFF
TRBJ1-5	-	TRBV7-8	few	TGTGCCAGCAGCTTAAATCTCAGACAGCCCCAGCATTTT	CASSLNLRQPQHF
TRBJ2-7	TRBD2	TRBV20-1	few	TGCAGTGCTCGAATTACTAGCGGGGTTTCCTACGAGCAGTACTTC	CSARITSGVSYEQYF
TRBJ1-2	-	TRBV20-1	-	TGCAGTGCTAGATCCCCCCCGGACGTTCAGGACTATGGCTACACCTTC	CSARSPPDVQDYGYTF
TRBJ2-3	TRBD1	TRBV6-2/TRBV6-3	few	TGTGCCAGCAGACCAAGGGGGCGAGGGACAGATACGCAGTATTTT	CASRPRGRGTDTQYF
TRBJ1-5	-	TRBV5-1	few	TGCGCCAGCCGACCTACAACAGGGATCAATCAGCCCCAGCATTTT	CASRPTTGINQPQHF
TRBJ2-7	-	TRBV12-3/TRBV12-4	-	TGTGCCAGCAGTCCGGGACCGGGACCACTCTCCACTCCCGAGCAGTACTTC	CASSPGPGPLSTPEQYF
TRBJ2-2	-	TRBV4-2	-	TGTGCCAGCAGCCAAGGACGGGAAGGGGTTAGGGGGGAGCTGTTTTTT	CASSQGREGVRGELFF
TRBJ2-7	-	TRBV6-5	-	TGTGCCAGCAGCGTAGGGGACGAGCAGTACTTC	CASSVGDEQYF
TRBJ2-1	-	TRBV7-2	few	TGTGCCAGCAGTACCATGGGGCTAATCAATGAGCAGTTCTTC	CASSTMGLINEQFF
TRBJ2-3	TRBD2	TRBV30	few	TGTGCCTGGAGAGGGACTAGCGGTACGCAGTATTTT	CAWRGTSGTQYF
TRBJ1-3	-	TRBV6-1	-	TGTGCCAGCAGCCGACAATCACCGGGAAACACCATATATTTT	CASSRQSPGNTIYF
TRBJ1-2	-	TRBV6-5	-	TGTGCCAGCAGTTACTCGGCAGGGCGCAAAGCCTATGGCTACACCTTC	CASSYSAGRKAYGYTF
TRBJ1-2	TRBD1	TRBV7-8	few	TGTGCCAGCAGCTCCGACAGGGTCGTAAGGTTTAATGGCTACACCTTC	CASSSDRVVRFNGYTF
TRBJ2-2	TRBD2	TRBV7-2	-	TGTGCCAGCAGCCCCCGAATAGCGGGCCCGGGGGCCGGGGAGCTGTTTTTT	CASSPRIAGPGAGELFF
TRBJ2-3	TRBD1	TRBV11-1	-	TGTGCCAGCAGCTCGGGACAGAGAAGCACAGATACGCAGTATTTT	CASSSGQRSTDTQYF
TRBJ2-2	-	TRBV12-3/TRBV12-4	-	TGTGCCAGCACCCACGGACTTTTAGGGGAGCTGTTTTTT	CASTHGLLGELFF
TRBJ2-1	TRBD2	TRBV12-3/TRBV12-4	few	TGTGCCAGCAGAAGTTTAGCGGGAGGGGTTGAGCAGTTCTTC	CASRSLAGGVEQFF
TRBJ2-1	-	TRBV7-9	-	TGTGCCAGCAGCTTCTACAGACACAATGAGCAGTTCTTC	CASSFYRHNEQFF